Given below is one T cell receptor beta chain in context. Mismatch with germline at one junction end may stem from a read error. The CDR3 extends over 17 amino acids. CDR1 is ENHRY and CDR2 is SYGVKD in the germline V gene. This record comes from a study of blood T cell repertoires in COVID-19. Overall study context: The cDNA or gDNA used as material had been derived from T cells, B-cell-depleted T cells, or PBMCs.

Using immunoSEQ multiplex PCR, the repertoire was profiled, and TCRdb retains in-frame clones only, with some absent. Of 250,000 to 350,000 clones listed, about nine tenths are singletons. Specimen: peripheral blood. This TCR came from a woman in her forties or fifties who had recovered from COVID-19. V usage is TRBV10-3 and J usage is TRBJ1-2, with 12 bases aligning to TRBD1. The CDR3 is CAISEWDRGLQDYGYTF. The CDR3 coding sequence is TGTGCCATCAGCGAGTGGGACAGGGGGCTGCAAGACTATGGCTACACCTTC.